This TCR beta chain came from a study of early T cells in non-severe SARS-CoV-2 infection. Study-level background: Sequencing targeted bulk RNA from unsorted whole blood, leaving chains unpaired.

The study's findings and limits: Clonotype matching in VDJdb favored anti-spike CD8 responses and did not capture private and CD4 specificities.

Individual cDNA molecules received unique molecular identifiers during library preparation. TCRdb itself ran the 5' RACE reads through MiXCR, one entry per CDR3 protein. Among tens of thousands of distinct CDR3 sequences, approximately 6.2% were seen once, and the ten largest hold less than 5%. In regard to this clonotype: Its antigen remains unidentified.

The clonotype originates from an adult who was a healthcare worker with PCR-confirmed SARS-CoV-2 infection or an uninfected control (not recorded which). The sequencing input was whole blood.

Written as DNA, the CDR3 is TGTGCCAGCAGTTACGGGATGGGACTAGTCAGCACCGGGGAGCTGTTTTTT. Protein: CASSYGMGLVSTGELFF. This chain joins TRBV6-2 or TRBV6-3 and TRBJ2-2; 8 bases align to TRBD2. The CDR3 runs to 17 residues. Germline V CDR1 and CDR2: MNHEY, SVGEGT. V trimming: 2 bases; J trimming: 4 bases; junction bases outside the gene matches: 9.